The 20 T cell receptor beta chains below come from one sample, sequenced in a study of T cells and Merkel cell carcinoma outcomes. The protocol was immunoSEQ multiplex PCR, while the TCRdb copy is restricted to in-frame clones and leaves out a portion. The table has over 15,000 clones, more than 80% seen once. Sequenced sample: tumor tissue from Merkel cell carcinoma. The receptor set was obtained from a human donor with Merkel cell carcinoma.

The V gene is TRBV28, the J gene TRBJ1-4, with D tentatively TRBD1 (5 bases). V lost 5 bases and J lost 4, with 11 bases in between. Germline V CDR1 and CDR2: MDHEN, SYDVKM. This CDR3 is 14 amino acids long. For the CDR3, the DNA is TGTGCCAGCAGTGCGGGACGGAATAATGAAAAACTGTTTTTT. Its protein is CASSAGRNNEKLFF.

The CDR3 is CASSPGTGGSEQYF. CDR3 nucleotides: TGTGCCAGCAGTCCCGGGACAGGGGGCTCCGAGCAGTACTTC. The V call is TRBV7-9, the J call TRBJ2-7; 12 positions agree with TRBD1. CDR3 length: 14 residues. Per the germline V gene, CDR1 is SEHNR and CDR2 is FQNEAQ (reference sequence). The V and J ends lost 6 bases and 6 bases, in that order; junction bases with no gene match: 6.

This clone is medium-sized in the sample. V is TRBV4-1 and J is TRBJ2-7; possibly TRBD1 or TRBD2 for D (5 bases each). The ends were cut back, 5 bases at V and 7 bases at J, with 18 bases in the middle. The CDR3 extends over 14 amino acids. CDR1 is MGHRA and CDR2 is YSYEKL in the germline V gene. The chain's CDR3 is CASSFRGRPEEQYF. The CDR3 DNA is TGCGCCAGCAGCTTCCGGGGACGTCCTGAGGAGCAGTACTTC.

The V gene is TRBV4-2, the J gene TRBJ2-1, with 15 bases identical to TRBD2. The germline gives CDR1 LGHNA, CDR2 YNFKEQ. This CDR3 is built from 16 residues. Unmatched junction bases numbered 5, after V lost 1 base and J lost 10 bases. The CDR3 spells CASSQGTSGRAQEQFF. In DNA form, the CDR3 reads TGTGCCAGCAGCCAAGGGACTAGCGGGAGGGCCCAGGAGCAGTTCTTC.

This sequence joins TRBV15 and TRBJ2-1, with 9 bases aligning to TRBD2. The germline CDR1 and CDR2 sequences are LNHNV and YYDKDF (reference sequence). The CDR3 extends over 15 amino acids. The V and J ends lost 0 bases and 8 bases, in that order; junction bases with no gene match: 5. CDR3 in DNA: TGTGCCACCAGCAGAGATCGTAGCGGGAGCTATGAGCAGTTCTTC. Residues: CATSRDRSGSYEQFF. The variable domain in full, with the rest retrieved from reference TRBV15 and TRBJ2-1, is DAMVIQNPRYQVTQFGKPVTLSCSQTLNHNVMYWYQQKSSQAPKLLFHYYDKDFNNEADTPDNFQSRRPNTSFCFLDIRSPGLGDTAMYLCATSRDRSGSYEQFFGPGTRLTVL.

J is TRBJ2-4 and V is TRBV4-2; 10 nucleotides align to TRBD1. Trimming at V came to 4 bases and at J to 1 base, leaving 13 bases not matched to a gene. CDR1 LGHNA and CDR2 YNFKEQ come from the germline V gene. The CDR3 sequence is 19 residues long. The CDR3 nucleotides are TGTGCCAGCAGCCGTAATTTCGGGACAGGGGCCGGGGCCAAAAACATTCAGTACTTC. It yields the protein CASSRNFGTGAGAKNIQYF.

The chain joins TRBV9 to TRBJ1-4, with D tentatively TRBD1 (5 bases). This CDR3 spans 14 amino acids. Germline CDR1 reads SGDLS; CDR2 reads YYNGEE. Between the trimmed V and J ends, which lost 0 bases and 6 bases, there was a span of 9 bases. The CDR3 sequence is CASSVAGEHEKLFF. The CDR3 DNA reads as TGTGCCAGCAGCGTAGCGGGGGAGCATGAAAAACTGTTTTTT.

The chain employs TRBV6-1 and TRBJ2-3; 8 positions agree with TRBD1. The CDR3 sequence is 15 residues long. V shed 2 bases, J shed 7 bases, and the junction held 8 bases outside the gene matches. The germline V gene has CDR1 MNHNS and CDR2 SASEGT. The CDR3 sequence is CASSELWQGANTQYF. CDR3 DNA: TGTGCCAGCAGTGAACTCTGGCAGGGGGCGAATACGCAGTATTTT.

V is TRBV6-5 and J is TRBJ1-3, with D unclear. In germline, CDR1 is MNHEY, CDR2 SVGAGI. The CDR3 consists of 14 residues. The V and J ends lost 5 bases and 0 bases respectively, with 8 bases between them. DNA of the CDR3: TGTGCCAGCAGTCAGTCGTACTCTGGAAACACCATATATTTT. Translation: CASSQSYSGNTIYF.

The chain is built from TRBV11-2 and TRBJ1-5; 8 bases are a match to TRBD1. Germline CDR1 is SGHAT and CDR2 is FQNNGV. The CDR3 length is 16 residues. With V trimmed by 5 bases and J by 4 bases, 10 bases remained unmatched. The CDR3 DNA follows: TGTGCCAGCAGCCTCAGTACAGGGGGAATTAATCAGCCCCAGCATTTT. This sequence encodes CASSLSTGGINQPQHF.

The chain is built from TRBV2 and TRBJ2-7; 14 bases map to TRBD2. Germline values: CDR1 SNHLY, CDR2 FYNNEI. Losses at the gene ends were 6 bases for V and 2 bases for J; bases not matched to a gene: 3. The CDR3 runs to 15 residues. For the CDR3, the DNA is TGTGCCAGCAGCGGGACTAGCGGGAGCGCCTACGAGCAGTACTTC. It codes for CASSGTSGSAYEQYF.

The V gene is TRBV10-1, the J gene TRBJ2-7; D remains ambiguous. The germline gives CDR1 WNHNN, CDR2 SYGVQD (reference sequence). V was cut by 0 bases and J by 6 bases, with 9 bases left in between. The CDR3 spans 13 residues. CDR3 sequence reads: CASSESGRSEQYF. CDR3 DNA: TGCGCCAGCAGTGAGTCGGGTAGATCCGAGCAGTACTTC.

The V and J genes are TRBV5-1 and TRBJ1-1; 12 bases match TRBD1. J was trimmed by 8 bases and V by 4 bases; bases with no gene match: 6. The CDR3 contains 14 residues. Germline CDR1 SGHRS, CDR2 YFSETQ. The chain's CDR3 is CASSPGTGGFEAFF. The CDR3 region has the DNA TGCGCCAGCAGCCCCGGGACAGGGGGCTTCGAAGCTTTCTTT.

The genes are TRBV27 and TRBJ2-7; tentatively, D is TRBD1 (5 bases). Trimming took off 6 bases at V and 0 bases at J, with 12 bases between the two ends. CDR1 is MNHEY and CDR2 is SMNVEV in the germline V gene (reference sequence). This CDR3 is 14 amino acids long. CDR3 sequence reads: CASSPRVFSYEQYF. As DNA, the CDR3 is TGTGCCAGCAGCCCCAGGGTTTTCTCCTACGAGCAGTACTTC.

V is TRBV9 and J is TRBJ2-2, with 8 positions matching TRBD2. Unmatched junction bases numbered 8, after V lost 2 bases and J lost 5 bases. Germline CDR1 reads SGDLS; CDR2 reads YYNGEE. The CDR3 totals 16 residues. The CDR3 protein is CASSVGAGEYTGELFF. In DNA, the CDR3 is TGTGCCAGCAGCGTCGGAGCGGGAGAATATACCGGGGAGCTGTTTTTT.

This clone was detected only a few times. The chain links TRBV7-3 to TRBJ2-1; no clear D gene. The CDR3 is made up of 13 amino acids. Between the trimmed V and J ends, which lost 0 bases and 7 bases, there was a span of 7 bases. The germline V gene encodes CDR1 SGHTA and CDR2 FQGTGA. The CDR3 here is CASSLTIRNEQFF. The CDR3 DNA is TGTGCCAGCAGCTTAACGATAAGAAATGAGCAGTTCTTC.

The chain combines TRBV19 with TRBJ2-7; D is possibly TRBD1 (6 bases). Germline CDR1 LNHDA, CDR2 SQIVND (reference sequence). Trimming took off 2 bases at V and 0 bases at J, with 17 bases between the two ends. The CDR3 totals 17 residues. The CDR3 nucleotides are TGTGCCAGTAGTATACAACAGGGACACGGTAGCTCCTACGAGCAGTACTTC. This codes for CASSIQQGHGSSYEQYF.

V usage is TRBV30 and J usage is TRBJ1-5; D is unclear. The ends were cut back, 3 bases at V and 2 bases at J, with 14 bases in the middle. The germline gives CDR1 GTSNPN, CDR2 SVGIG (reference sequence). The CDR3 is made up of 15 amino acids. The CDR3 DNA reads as TGTGCCTGGAGCCGGGGAGTAATGGGCAATCAGCCCCAGCATTTT. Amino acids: CAWSRGVMGNQPQHF.

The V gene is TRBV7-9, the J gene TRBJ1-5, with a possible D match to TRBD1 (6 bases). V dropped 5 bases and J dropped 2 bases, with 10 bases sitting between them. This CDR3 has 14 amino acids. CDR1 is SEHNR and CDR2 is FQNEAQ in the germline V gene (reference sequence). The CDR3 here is CASSGGQGNQPQHF. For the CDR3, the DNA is TGTGCCAGCAGCGGGGGGCAGGGCAATCAGCCCCAGCATTTT.

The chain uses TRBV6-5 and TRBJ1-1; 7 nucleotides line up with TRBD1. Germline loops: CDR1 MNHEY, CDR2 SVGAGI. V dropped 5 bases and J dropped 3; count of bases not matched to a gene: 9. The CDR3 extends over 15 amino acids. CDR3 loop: CASSQGQAVYTEAFF. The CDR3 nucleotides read TGTGCCAGCAGTCAAGGACAGGCGGTCTACACTGAAGCTTTCTTT.